Below are 3 T cell receptor beta chains sequenced from a single sample in a study of cytomegalovirus exposure and HLA in healthy donors. The PCR had 60 Vbeta and 13 Jbeta primers. Sequenced by immunoSEQ multiplex PCR; TCRdb stores in-frame clones only, minus some. The data show roughly 150,000 clones, about three quarters seen once. The sample consisted of PBMCs. Every receptor here comes from a male donor in good health and CMV-seronegative.

The chain is built from TRBV25-1 and TRBJ2-1; D is perhaps TRBD2 (6 bases). This CDR3 spans 14 amino acids. With 5 bases removed from V and 4 bases from J, the gap between germline ends came to 12 bases. Germline values: CDR1 MGHDK, CDR2 SYGVNS. The CDR3, as DNA: TGTGCCAGCAGTCGGAGCGGGCAGTACAATGAGCAGTTCTTC. As protein: CASSRSGQYNEQFF.

This chain uses TRBV5-1 with TRBJ2-3; D is possibly TRBD2 (5 bases). The CDR3 runs 14 residues. Germline lookup yields CDR1 SGHRS and CDR2 YFSETQ. Trimming stripped 0 bases from V and 1 base from J, with 6 bases between. The CDR3 DNA sequence: TGCGCCAGCAGCTTGGGAGGGCGCACAGATACGCAGTATTTT. Protein product: CASSLGGRTDTQYF.

The V gene is TRBV7-8, the J gene TRBJ2-1; TRBD2 agrees at 14 bases. Germline lookup yields CDR1 SGHVS and CDR2 FQNEAQ. With 0 bases clipped from V and 12 bases from J, the junction kept 10 bases outside the gene matches. The CDR3 extends over 17 amino acids. CDR3 amino acids: CASSLAGGLAGGSGQFF. The CDR3 nucleotides are TGTGCCAGCAGCTTAGCGGGTGGACTAGCGGGAGGAAGTGGGCAGTTCTTC.